The 17 T cell receptor beta chains listed next were all sequenced from one sample in a study of beta chain features in type 1 diabetes. Since all of the isolated RNA was reverse transcribed, expressed TCRB transcripts were what got sequenced. Here immunoSEQ multiplex PCR was the method, and the copy in TCRdb shows in-frame clones only, minus some. The data contain about 350,000 clones, about 20% of them singletons. The sample was naive CD4+ T cells from blood. These receptors originate from a woman between 18 and 29 years old in good health.

This clone was counted only a few times. The CDR3, as DNA: TGTGCCAGCAGCTTAAGGGGCACCCTGAACACTGAAGCTTTCTTT. Encoded protein: CASSLRGTLNTEAFF. The chain links TRBV7-2 to TRBJ1-1, with a weak D call TRBD1 (5 bases). V was shortened by 2 bases and J by 0 bases, with 10 bases between the two germline ends. The CDR3 contains 15 residues. The germline V gene encodes CDR1 SGHTA and CDR2 FQGNSA.

The chain is built from TRBV30 and TRBJ1-2; possibly TRBD1 for D (5 bases). This CDR3 has 13 amino acids. From germline, CDR1 is GTSNPN and CDR2 SVGIG (reference sequence). V lost 5 bases and J lost 8, with 18 bases in between. The CDR3 nucleotides are TGTGCCTGGGGGCCCGTTGGGGGGAGCGGCTACACCTTC. It encodes CAWGPVGGSGYTF.

The CDR3 DNA is TGCGCCAGCAGCTTGGCCGCAGGCTCTGAGACCCAGTACTTC. As protein: CASSLAAGSETQYF. The V call is TRBV5-1, the J call TRBJ2-5, with D uncertain. Germline CDR1 and CDR2: SGHRS and YFSETQ. This CDR3 has 14 amino acids. The ends were cut back, 0 bases at V and 5 bases at J, with 11 bases in the middle.

This chain joins TRBV9 and TRBJ2-3; TRBD2 agrees at 9 bases. V shed 0 bases, J shed 5 bases, and the junction held 7 bases outside the gene matches. CDR1 is SGDLS and CDR2 is YYNGEE in the germline V gene. The CDR3 has 16 residues. CDR3 residues: CASSVASSGIGDTQYF. CDR3 bases: TGTGCCAGCAGCGTAGCGTCTAGCGGGATAGGAGATACGCAGTATTTT.

Only one count was recorded for this clone. V gene TRBV6-5 combines with J gene TRBJ1-1; the match to TRBD1 covers 7 bases. CDR1 and CDR2 (germline): MNHEY, SVGAGI. V shed 4 bases and J 3 bases; nucleotides not matched to a gene: 8. The CDR3 runs to 15 residues. CDR3 amino acids: CASSSGTVVDTEAFF. CDR3 sequence (DNA): TGTGCCAGCAGTTCCGGGACAGTGGTGGACACTGAAGCTTTCTTT.

This clone was counted a few times. The chain recombines TRBV19 with TRBJ2-7; 7 bases line up with TRBD2. CDR1 is LNHDA and CDR2 is SQIVND in the germline V gene (reference sequence). This CDR3 contains 14 residues. With 1 base clipped from V and 3 bases from J, the junction kept 3 bases outside the gene matches. As DNA, the CDR3 is TGTGCCAGTAGTATAGCCCTAGCGGTCTACGAGCAGTACTTC. It encodes CASSIALAVYEQYF.

The chain couples TRBV30 to TRBJ2-7; perhaps TRBD2 as D (5 bases). In germline, CDR1 is GTSNPN, CDR2 SVGIG (reference sequence). Trimming shortened V by 2 bases and J by 9 bases, and 17 bases separated the two germline ends. CDR3 size: 13 residues. CDR3 DNA: TGTGCCTGGAGTCCGGGTGTGAGGAGCGGGCAGTACTTC. Translated: CAWSPGVRSGQYF.

The CDR3 sequence is CASSAGNSGNTIYF. The CDR3 region has the DNA TGTGCCAGCAGCGCGGGGAACTCTGGAAACACCATATATTTT. This chain links TRBV9 with TRBJ1-3; D gene uncertain. The CDR3 length is 14 residues. Trimming stripped 3 bases from V and 0 bases from J, with 7 bases between. Germline lookup yields CDR1 SGDLS and CDR2 YYNGEE.

This clone was seen more than once but under ten times. The chain has TRBV5-1 and TRBJ2-1, with no clear D. V was pared by 1 base and J by 4 bases, with 9 bases between. This CDR3 contains 14 residues. Germline loops: CDR1 SGHRS, CDR2 YFSETQ. The CDR3: CASSLSGGYNEQFF. The CDR3 DNA sequence: TGCGCCAGCAGCTTGAGTGGCGGATACAATGAGCAGTTCTTC. The entire variable domain, with the rest obtained from reference TRBV5-1 and TRBJ2-1, is as follows: KAGVTQTPRYLIKTRGQQVTLSCSPISGHRSVSWYQQTPGQGLQFLFEYFSETQRNKGNFPGRFSGRQFSNSRSEMNVSTLELGDSALYLCASSLSGGYNEQFFGPGTRLTVL.

The rearrangement uses TRBV7-9 and TRBJ1-1, with 7 bases aligning to TRBD1. The CDR3 covers 13 residues. The junction had 0 bases not matched to a gene; V was cut back by 5 bases and J by 0 bases. Germline CDR1 reads SEHNR; CDR2 reads FQNEAQ (reference sequence). CDR3 sequence: CASSDRVNTEAFF. Here the CDR3 DNA reads TGTGCCAGCAGCGACAGGGTGAACACTGAAGCTTTCTTT. Complete variable domain (other parts from reference TRBV7-9 and TRBJ1-1): DTGVSQNPRHKITKRGQNVTFRCDPISEHNRLYWYRQTLGQGPEFLTYFQNEAQLEKSRLLSDRFSAERPKGSFSTLEIQRTEQGDSAMYLCASSDRVNTEAFFGQGTRLTVV.

A few counts support this clone. The chain links TRBV21-1 to TRBJ2-7; TRBD1, the table's D call, was not compared with the DNA. TRBV21-1 is termed a pseudogene. The CDR3 totals 12 residues. The CDR3 protein is CASSFRTDEQYF. CDR3 DNA sequence: TGTGCCAGCAGCTTCCGGACAGACGAGCAGTACTTC.

This clone was counted a few times. This chain uses TRBV29-1 with TRBJ1-3; D is uncertain. The CDR3 is 13 amino acids. The V gene's germline CDR1 is SQVTM and CDR2 ANQGSEA. Between the trimmed V and J ends, which lost 5 bases and 0 bases, there was a span of 8 bases. The CDR3 reads CSVRMSSGNTIYF. CDR3 nucleotides: TGCAGCGTTCGAATGAGCTCTGGAAACACCATATATTTT.

This clone was counted between two and nine times. This chain connects TRBV25-1 to TRBJ1-3; TRBD1 might be the D (6 bases). Germline CDR1 and CDR2: MGHDK and SYGVNS. The CDR3 is 17 amino acids. V dropped 6 bases and J dropped 0 bases, with 18 bases sitting between them. The CDR3 loop reads CASSGTGSPLSGNTIYF. As DNA, the CDR3 is TGTGCCAGCAGCGGAACAGGGTCCCCTCTCTCTGGAAACACCATATATTTT.

The chain combines TRBV10-3 with TRBJ2-7, with D maybe TRBD2 (6 bases). The CDR3 is 14 amino acids. V was cut by 4 bases and J by 0 bases, with 10 bases left in between. The germline V gene has CDR1 ENHRY and CDR2 SYGVKD. The CDR3 DNA reads as TGTGCCATCAGTGGGGGGGTCCTCTCCTACGAGCAGTACTTC. Protein sequence: CAISGGVLSYEQYF.

The chain joins TRBV7-9 to TRBJ1-2; no reliable D call. The V end lost 6 bases, the J end lost 6 bases, and 14 bases lay between the germline ends. Germline V CDR1 and CDR2: SEHNR, FQNEAQ (reference sequence). CDR3 size: 13 residues. CDR3 protein: CASRARREDGYTF. Written as DNA, the CDR3 is TGTGCCAGCAGAGCAAGGCGGGAGGATGGCTACACCTTC.

The J gene is TRBJ2-5, the V gene TRBV9, with 7 bases identical to TRBD1. Germline-derived CDR1 and CDR2 are SGDLS and YYNGEE. The CDR3 length is 16 residues. The ends lost 1 base at V and 0 bases at J; junction bases unmatched: 6. Written as DNA, the CDR3 is TGTGCCAGCAGCGTATCCGGGACAGCTTACCAAGAGACCCAGTACTTC. Encoded protein: CASSVSGTAYQETQYF.

This chain links TRBV2 with TRBJ1-2; D is perhaps TRBD1 (5 bases). This CDR3 has 15 residues. V lost 4 bases to trimming and J lost 4 bases, with 16 bases between them. Germline V CDR1 and CDR2: SNHLY, FYNNEI. CDR3 DNA: TGTGCCAGCAGTGTTGAAAACGACAGCCTCTATGGCTACACCTTC. Protein: CASSVENDSLYGYTF.